This T cell receptor (beta chain) was documented in a study of T cells in Graves' hyperthyroidism and ophthalmopathy. This clonotype has a count of ten or more. This CDR3 spans 13 amino acids. CDR1 LGHDT and CDR2 YNNKEL come from the germline V gene (reference sequence). The V and J ends lost 1 base and 12 bases respectively, with 13 bases between them. Template material for amplifying TCR beta CDR3 regions consisted of RNA transcripts. First-round RT-PCR with HTBI primers amplified the TCR CDR3 region. Each CDR3 protein is one row after TCRdb ran MiXCR on the multiplex PCR reads. The sample contains around 300,000 distinct CDR3 sequences, about 14% of which appear only once.

The receptor's source is a woman aged 25 to 39 with Graves' hyperthyroidism that later progressed to Graves' ophthalmopathy. Material: blood. The V and J genes are TRBV3-1 and TRBJ2-1; no firm D call. The CDR3 bases are TGTGCCAGCAGCCAAGTAATTGAGGATCGGCAGTTCTTC. Translation gives CASSQVIEDRQFF.